This TCR beta chain stems from a study of cytotoxic CD8 clonotypes in ibrutinib-treated CLL. The wider study: Complete response was seen in 2 patients and partial in roughly 25; about twelve progressed and roughly 14 stayed remitted after a median roughly 65 months. Points from the study as a whole: Sustained-remission and progressing patients had unequal sampling times.

This CDR3 has 13 residues. Germline V CDR1 and CDR2: SGHRS, YFSETQ. After removal of 0 bases from V and 4 bases from J, the junction contained 0 bases not matched to a gene. PBMCs that had been cryopreserved were the source of roughly 2.2 micrograms of genomic DNA for TCR beta libraries. Assay: immunoSEQ multiplex PCR; the TCRdb copy retains only in-frame clones and omits some. The data hold 30,000 to 40,000 clones, with approximately 70% observed a single time. Concerning this clone itself: Its matching antigen is unknown.

The sample consisted of PBMCs, taken before ibrutinib treatment. The rearrangement links TRBV5-1 to TRBJ2-5; TRBD1 agrees at 7 bases. This receptor was obtained from a human donor with chronic lymphocytic leukemia. The CDR3 DNA follows: TGCGCCAGCAGCTTGGGGACAGGAGAGACCCAGTACTTC. Its translation is CASSLGTGETQYF.